One and the same sample provided the 7 T cell receptor beta chains below, sequenced in a study of vaccination and CD4 T cells after COVID-19. Sequenced with the Oncomine TCR Beta short-read assay was DNA taken from cultured CD4+ T cells. TCRdb called the PCR reads again in MiXCR, with one record for every CDR3 protein. The sample records about 15,000 distinct CDR3 sequences, about 34% being singletons. These receptors lack a known antigen. Treatment indicated: roughly ten-day PBMC culture with coronavirus spike peptide pools or control peptides (ViraFEST assay). Sequenced material: cultured CD4+ T cells from blood. The source of these receptors is a human donor with COVID-19.

The chain links TRBV7-8 to TRBJ2-4; D is possibly TRBD1 (7 bases). CDR3 size: 16 residues. V was pared by 7 bases and J by 2 bases, with 18 bases between. Germline V CDR1 and CDR2: SGHVS, FQNEAQ. For the CDR3, the DNA is TGTGCCAGCACCACAGGGGCGGCGGGGTCCAAAAACATTCAGTACTTC. Translation gives CASTTGAAGSKNIQYF.

V is TRBV11-2 and J is TRBJ2-5; D uncertain. CDR3 size: 15 residues. Trimming took 0 bases from V and 2 from J, leaving 10 bases between them. The V gene's germline CDR1 is SGHAT and CDR2 FQNNGV. CDR3 residues: CASSLDRRLQETQYF. Written as DNA, the CDR3 is TGTGCCAGCAGCTTAGACAGGCGCCTACAAGAGACCCAGTACTTC.

The DNA of the CDR3 is TGTGCCAGCAGCCAAGAGGCCGGGTTTTCACCCCTCCACTTT. Amino acids: CASSQEAGFSPLHF. V gene TRBV7-9 combines with J gene TRBJ1-6, with D unresolved. CDR3 size: 14 residues. The V end was cut by 5 bases, the J end by 9 bases, with 14 bases between. Germline V gene data show CDR1 as SEHNR and CDR2 as FQNEAQ (reference sequence).

The chain has TRBV7-2 and TRBJ2-1, with D hard to call. The CDR3 extends over 9 amino acids. V was cut by 11 bases and J by 6 bases, with 5 bases left in between. Germline V CDR1 and CDR2: SGHTA, FQGNSA. In nucleotides, the CDR3 is TGTGCCGTAACCAATGAGCAGTTCTTC. Protein product: CAVTNEQFF. Filled out from reference TRBV7-2 and TRBJ2-1, the complete variable domain reads GAGVSQSPSNKVTEKGKDVELRCDPISGHTALYWYRQSLGQGLEFLIYFQGNSAPDKSGLPSDRFSAERTGGSVSTLTIQRTQQEDSAVYLCAVTNEQFFGPGTRLTVL.

For the CDR3, the DNA is TGTGCCAGCAGCTCACTAGCGGGGAGCACAGATACGCAGTATTTT. It is translated as CASSSLAGSTDTQYF. The rearrangement uses TRBV3-1 and TRBJ2-3; TRBD2 matches at 10 bases. CDR1 and CDR2 (germline): LGHDT, YNNKEL (reference sequence). The J segment lost 0 bases and the V segment lost 5 bases, leaving 2 bases of the junction unmatched. The CDR3 is made up of 15 amino acids.

This clonotype turned up a few times. The rearrangement uses TRBV20-1 and TRBJ2-5, with D tentatively TRBD1 (6 bases). This CDR3 spans 17 amino acids. With 1 base removed from V and 0 bases from J, the gap between germline ends came to 18 bases. Germline CDR1 DFQATT, CDR2 SNEGSKA (reference sequence). The CDR3 sequence is CSARAPKQGEYQETQYF. CDR3 nucleotide sequence: TGCAGTGCTAGAGCCCCCAAACAGGGTGAATACCAAGAGACCCAGTACTTC.

The V and J genes are TRBV10-3 and TRBJ2-3, with a possible D match to TRBD1 (7 bases). CDR1 is ENHRY, CDR2 SYGVKD, per germline. Trimming stripped 3 bases from V and 8 bases from J, with 21 bases between. The CDR3 is made up of 16 amino acids. As DNA, the CDR3 is TGTGCCATCAGTGACCCCAGGGGGGCTGGATCTGGTACGCAGTATTTT. Its protein product is CAISDPRGAGSGTQYF.